The clone carrying this T cell receptor beta chain was seen repeatedly, ten times or more. Gene-specific TRAV and TRBV primers were used for first-strand cDNA, covering alpha and beta chains. A roughly 20-cycle PCR with a constant-region primer and V-primer adapter amplified TCRs. TCRdb recomputed calls from the reads with MiXCR, one row per CDR3 protein. The sample shows approximately 90,000 distinct CDR3 sequences, roughly a tenth of them seen only once. These data belong to a study of low-dose radiotherapy and immunotherapy resistance in tumors. Study-wide context: Members of Cohort 1 were treated with 0.5 Gy per fraction every 2 weeks. The prescribed total PTV dose was 6.5 Gy. On a schedule of every two weeks, intravenous cyclophosphamide at a dose of 200 mg/m2 was delivered one day before each radiation and immunotherapy administration.

Indicated time point: before trial treatment. This CDR3 region has 13 residues. The germline V gene encodes CDR1 SGHRS and CDR2 YFSETQ. V was trimmed by 4 bases and J by 4 bases, leaving 8 bases between them. The material sequenced was PBMCs, taken before treatment. The gene calls are TRBV5-1 and TRBJ2-2, with D possibly called TRBD1 or TRBD2 (5 bases each). This sequence originates from a male donor with prostate cancer. The DNA for the CDR3 is TGCGCCAGCAGCGGGACGGGCACCGGGGAGCTGTTTTTT. This gives the protein CASSGTGTGELFF.